This T cell receptor (beta chain) originates from a study of shared clonotypes between healthy human individuals. The CDR3 totals 15 residues. Per germline, CDR1 MDHEN and CDR2 SYDVKM. Trimming took 6 bases from V and 2 from J, leaving 15 bases between them. Some clones are missing from TCRdb's copy, which holds only in-frame ones; the method was immunoSEQ multiplex PCR. The profile shows around 2.5 million clones, 90% to 95% of them singletons. The V call is TRBV28, the J call TRBJ2-3; D is perhaps TRBD1 (5 bases). The specimen was naive CD4+ T cells from PBMCs. Described subset: CD45RA+ positively selected. The clonotype comes from a man aged 18 to 29 in good health. Some clones in this sample may be carry-over from other donors' samples. The CDR3 here is CASSRDRRSTDTQYF. The DNA for the CDR3 is TGTGCCAGCAGCCGAGACAGAAGATCCACAGATACGCAGTATTTT.